The 6 T cell receptor beta chains below come from one sample, sequenced in a study of cytomegalovirus exposure and HLA in healthy donors. The PCR had 60 Vbeta and 13 Jbeta primers. Repertoires were generated with immunoSEQ multiplex PCR, while TCRdb's copy carries only in-frame clones and drops some. Of around 130,000 clones in the sample, over 65% were seen once. The sample comprised PBMCs. Source of these receptors: a man in his forties or fifties in good health and CMV-seronegative.

This clone has more than one count but fewer than ten. The rearrangement uses TRBV6-5 and TRBJ2-2; a weak D match, TRBD2 (5 bases). The CDR3 has 15 amino acids. V lost 4 bases and J lost 1, with 10 bases in between. CDR1 MNHEY and CDR2 SVGAGI come from the germline V gene. The CDR3 nucleotides are TGTGCCAGCAGTTCATCTGCGGGGAACACCGGGGAGCTGTTTTTT. It yields the protein CASSSSAGNTGELFF.

The genes are TRBV7-2 and TRBJ1-1; tentatively, D is TRBD1 (5 bases). CDR1 is SGHTA, CDR2 FQGNSA, per germline. The CDR3 is 12 amino acids. V was pared by 4 bases and J by 7 bases, with 10 bases between. The CDR3 spells CASSSGAVEAFF. CDR3 sequence (DNA): TGTGCCAGCAGCTCTGGGGCAGTTGAAGCTTTCTTT.

The chain employs TRBV7-2 and TRBJ2-3; TRBD2 agrees at 9 bases. Germline trimming cut 6 bases from V and 3 bases from J; bases unmatched to any gene: 7. Germline CDR1 and CDR2: SGHTA and FQGNSA. CDR3 length equals 15 residues. The CDR3 here is CASSSSGIRTDTQYF. Written as DNA, the CDR3 is TGTGCCAGCAGTTCTAGCGGGATAAGGACAGATACGCAGTATTTT.

V and J are TRBV6-1 and TRBJ1-5, with D possibly being TRBD1 (5 bases). Germline CDR1 and CDR2: MNHNS and SASEGT. CDR3 length: 16 residues. Trimming removed 3 bases at V and 0 bases at J, with 12 bases between. CDR3 coding DNA: TGTGCCAGCAGTGAGGCGGGGACGATTAGCAATCAGCCCCAGCATTTT. It yields the protein CASSEAGTISNQPQHF.

This rearrangement joins TRBV28 to TRBJ1-6, with D hard to call. V lost 1 base to trimming and J lost 0 bases, with 16 bases between them. The V gene's germline CDR1 is MDHEN and CDR2 SYDVKM. The CDR3 sequence is 19 residues long. In nucleotides, the CDR3 is TGTGCCAGCAGTTTATTCCTTTGGCAAGAAAGCTCCTATAATTCACCCCTCCACTTT. Amino acid sequence: CASSLFLWQESSYNSPLHF.

The V gene is TRBV18, the J gene TRBJ2-7; 10 nucleotides line up with TRBD1. V dropped 6 bases and J dropped 3; count of bases not matched to a gene: 5. The CDR3 consists of 14 residues. CDR1 KGHSH and CDR2 LQKENI come from the germline V gene. The CDR3 region is CASSPGTGDYEQYF. CDR3 nucleotide sequence: TGTGCCAGCTCGCCCGGGACAGGGGACTACGAGCAGTACTTC.